This T cell receptor beta chain originates from a study of response to subunit inactivated influenza vaccine. This clonotype was counted a few times. TCRdb re-analysed the RT-PCR reads in MiXCR, keeping a single row per CDR3 protein. This table holds fewer than 200,000 distinct CDR3 sequences, around 9.2% found once. This TCR came from a man aged 50 to 60 who received an inactivated influenza vaccine. Sequenced here: non-naive T cells sorted from PBMCs, sampled on the day of vaccination.

Here the CDR3 DNA reads TGTGCCAGCAGTCCCTTGCCCCTAGAAGCTTTCTTT. It yields the protein CASSPLPLEAFF. This chain uses TRBV2 with TRBJ1-1; the D is unclear. The V end was cut by 5 bases, the J end by 8 bases, with 12 bases between. The CDR3 totals 12 residues. Germline V gives CDR1 SNHLY, CDR2 FYNNEI.